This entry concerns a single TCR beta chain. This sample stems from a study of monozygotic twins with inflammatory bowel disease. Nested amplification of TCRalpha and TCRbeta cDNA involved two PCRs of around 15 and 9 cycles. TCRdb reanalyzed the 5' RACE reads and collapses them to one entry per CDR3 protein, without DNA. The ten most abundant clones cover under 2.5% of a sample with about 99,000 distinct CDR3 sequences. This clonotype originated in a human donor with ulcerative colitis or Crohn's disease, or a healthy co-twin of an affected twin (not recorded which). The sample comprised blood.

CDR3 region: CASSDITFGTQYF. V usage is TRBV2 and J usage is TRBJ2-5. Germline-derived CDR1 and CDR2 are SNHLY and FYNNEI. The CDR3 runs 13 residues.